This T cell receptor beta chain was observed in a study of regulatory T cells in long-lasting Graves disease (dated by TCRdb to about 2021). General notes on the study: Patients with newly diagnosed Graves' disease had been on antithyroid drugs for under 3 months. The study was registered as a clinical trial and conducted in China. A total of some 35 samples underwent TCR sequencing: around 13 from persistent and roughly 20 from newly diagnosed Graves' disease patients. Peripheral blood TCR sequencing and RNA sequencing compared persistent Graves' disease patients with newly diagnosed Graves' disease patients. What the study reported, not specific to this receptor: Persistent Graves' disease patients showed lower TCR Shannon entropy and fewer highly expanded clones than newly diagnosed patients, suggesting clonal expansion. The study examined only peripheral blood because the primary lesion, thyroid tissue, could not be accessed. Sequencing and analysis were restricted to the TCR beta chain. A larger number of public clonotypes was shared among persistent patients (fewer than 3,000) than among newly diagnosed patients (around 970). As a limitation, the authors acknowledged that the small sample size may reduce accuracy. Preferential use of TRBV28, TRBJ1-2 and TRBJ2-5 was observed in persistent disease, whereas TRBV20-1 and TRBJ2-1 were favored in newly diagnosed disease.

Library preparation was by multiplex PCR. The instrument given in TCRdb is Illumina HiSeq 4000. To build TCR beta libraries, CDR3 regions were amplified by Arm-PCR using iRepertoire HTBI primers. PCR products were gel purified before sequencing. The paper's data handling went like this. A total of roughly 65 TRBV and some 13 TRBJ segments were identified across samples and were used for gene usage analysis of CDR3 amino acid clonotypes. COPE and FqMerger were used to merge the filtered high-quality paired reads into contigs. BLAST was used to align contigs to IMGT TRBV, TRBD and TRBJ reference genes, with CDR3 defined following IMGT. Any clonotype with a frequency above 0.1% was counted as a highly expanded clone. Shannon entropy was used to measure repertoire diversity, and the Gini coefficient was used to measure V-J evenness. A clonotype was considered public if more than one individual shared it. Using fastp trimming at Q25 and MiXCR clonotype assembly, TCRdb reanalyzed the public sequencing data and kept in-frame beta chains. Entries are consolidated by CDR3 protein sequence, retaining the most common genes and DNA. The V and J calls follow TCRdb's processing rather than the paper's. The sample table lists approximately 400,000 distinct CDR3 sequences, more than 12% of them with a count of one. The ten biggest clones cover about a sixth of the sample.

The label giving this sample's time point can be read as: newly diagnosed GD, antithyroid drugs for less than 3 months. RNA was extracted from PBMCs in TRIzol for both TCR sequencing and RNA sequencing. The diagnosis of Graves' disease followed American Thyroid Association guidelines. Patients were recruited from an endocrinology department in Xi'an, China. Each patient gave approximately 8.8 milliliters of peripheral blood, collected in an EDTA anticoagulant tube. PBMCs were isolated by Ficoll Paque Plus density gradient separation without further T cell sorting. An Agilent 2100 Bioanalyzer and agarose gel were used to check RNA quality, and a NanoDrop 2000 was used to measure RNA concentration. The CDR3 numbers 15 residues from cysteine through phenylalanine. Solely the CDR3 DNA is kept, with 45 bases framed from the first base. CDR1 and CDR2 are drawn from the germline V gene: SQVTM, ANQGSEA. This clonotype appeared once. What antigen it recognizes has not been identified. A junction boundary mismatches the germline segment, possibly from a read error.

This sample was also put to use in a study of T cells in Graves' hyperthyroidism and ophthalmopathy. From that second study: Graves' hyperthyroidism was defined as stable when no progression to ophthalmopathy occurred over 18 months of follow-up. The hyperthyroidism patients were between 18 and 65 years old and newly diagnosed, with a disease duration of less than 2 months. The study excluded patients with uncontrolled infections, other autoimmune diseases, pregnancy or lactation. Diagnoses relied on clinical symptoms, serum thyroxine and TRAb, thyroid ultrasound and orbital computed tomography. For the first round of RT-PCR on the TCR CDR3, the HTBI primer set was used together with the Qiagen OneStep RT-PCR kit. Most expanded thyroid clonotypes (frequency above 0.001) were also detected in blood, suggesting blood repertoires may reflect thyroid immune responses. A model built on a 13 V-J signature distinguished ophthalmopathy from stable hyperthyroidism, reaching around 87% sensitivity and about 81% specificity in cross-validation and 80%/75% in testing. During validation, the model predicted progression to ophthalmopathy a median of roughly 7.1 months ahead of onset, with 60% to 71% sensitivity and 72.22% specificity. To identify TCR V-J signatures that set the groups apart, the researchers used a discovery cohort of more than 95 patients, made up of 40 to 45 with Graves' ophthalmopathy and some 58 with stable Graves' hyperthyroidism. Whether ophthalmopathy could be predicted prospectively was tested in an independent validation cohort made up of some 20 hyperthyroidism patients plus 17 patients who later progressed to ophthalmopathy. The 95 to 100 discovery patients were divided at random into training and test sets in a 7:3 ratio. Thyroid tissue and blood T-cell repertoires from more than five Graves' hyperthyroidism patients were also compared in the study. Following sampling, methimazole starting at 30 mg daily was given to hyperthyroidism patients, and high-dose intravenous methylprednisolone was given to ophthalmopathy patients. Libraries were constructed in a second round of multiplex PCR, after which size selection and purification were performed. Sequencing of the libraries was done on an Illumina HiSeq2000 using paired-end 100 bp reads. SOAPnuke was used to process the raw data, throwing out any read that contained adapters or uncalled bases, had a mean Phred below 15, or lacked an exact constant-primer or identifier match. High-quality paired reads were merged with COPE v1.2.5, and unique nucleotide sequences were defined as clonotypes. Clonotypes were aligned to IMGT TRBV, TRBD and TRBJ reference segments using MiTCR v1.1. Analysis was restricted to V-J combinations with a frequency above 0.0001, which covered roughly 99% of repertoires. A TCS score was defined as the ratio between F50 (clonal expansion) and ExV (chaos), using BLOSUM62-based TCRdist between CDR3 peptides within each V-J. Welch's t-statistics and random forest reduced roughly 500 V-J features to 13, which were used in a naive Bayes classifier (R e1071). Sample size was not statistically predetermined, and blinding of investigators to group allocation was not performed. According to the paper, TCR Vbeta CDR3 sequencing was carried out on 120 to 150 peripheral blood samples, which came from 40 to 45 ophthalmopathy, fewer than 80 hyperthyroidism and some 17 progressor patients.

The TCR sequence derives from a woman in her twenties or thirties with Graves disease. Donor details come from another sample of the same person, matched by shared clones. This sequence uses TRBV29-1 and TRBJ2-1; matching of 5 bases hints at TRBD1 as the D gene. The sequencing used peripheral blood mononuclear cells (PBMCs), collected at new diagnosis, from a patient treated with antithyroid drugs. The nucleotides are TGCAGCGTTCGAAAGGGGCAGGTGCTAGGCGTTGAGCAGCTCTTC. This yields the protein CSVRKGQVLGVEQLF.